A selection of T cell receptor beta chains follows, all from one sample in a study of blood T cell repertoires in COVID-19. Repertoires were generated with immunoSEQ multiplex PCR, while TCRdb's copy carries only in-frame clones and drops some. Counted here are 200,000 to 250,000 clones, approximately 81% occurring once; the ten biggest clones make up approximately 18%. The sample taken for sequencing was peripheral blood. All receptors derive from a woman aged 80 or over with active or convalescent COVID-19. CDR3s include the opening cysteine and the closing phenylalanine or tryptophan. A D gene is named only where the DNA matches it firmly. Size is stated for part of the rows, as once, few or many counts, or as a class when the clone is expanded.

>TRBV30|NA|NA|TRBJ2-3|13
TGTGCCTGGAGTGTAGGAGGCACAGATACGCAGTATTTT
CAWSVGGTDTQYF
>TRBV6-2/TRBV6-3|NA|NA|TRBJ2-5|15
TGTGCCAGCACCCCTTTCGGAAGGGAGAGGAAGACCCAGTACTTC
CASTPFGRERKTQYF
>TRBV20-1|NA|NA|TRBJ2-7|12
TGCAGTGCTAGTGCCAGCTCCTACGAGCAGTACTTC
CSASASSYEQYF
>TRBV29-1|NA|NA|TRBJ1-1|10
TGCAGCGTCAAATACACTGAAGCTTTCTTT
CSVKYTEAFF
>TRBV4-3|NA|TRBD1|TRBJ2-5|16
TGCGCCAGCAGCCACGACAGGGAAGCTAGCCAAGAGACCCAGTACTTC
CASSHDREASQETQYF
>TRBV15|NA|TRBD1|TRBJ1-2|15
TGTGCCGCCAGCAGAGATCTCGGACAGGGCGAAGGCTACACCTTC
CAASRDLGQGEGYTF
>TRBV5-1|NA|NA|TRBJ2-3|14
TGCGCCAGCAGCGCGGACAGTCCTACAGATACGCAGTATTTT
CASSADSPTDTQYF
>TRBV28|NA|NA|TRBJ2-7|17
TGTGCCAGCAGTCTTAACGGGGGATTTGGGGTTACCTACGAGCAGTACTTC
CASSLNGGFGVTYEQYF
>TRBV28|NA|NA|TRBJ2-3|14
TGTGCCAGCAGCACCGGACAGTTATCAGATACGCAGTATTTT
CASSTGQLSDTQYF
>TRBV15|NA|NA|TRBJ1-4|15
TGTGCCACCAGCAGCCGGACAGCAACTAATGAAAAACTGTTTTTT
CATSSRTATNEKLFF
>TRBV9|NA|NA|TRBJ2-1|16
TGTGCCAGCAGCGTAGTCGGCGGCAGCTCCTACAATGAGCAGTTCTTC
CASSVVGGSSYNEQFF
>TRBV10-3|NA|NA|TRBJ2-1|21
TGTGCCATCAGCGCGCCGGACAGGGCAACACCTAGCGGGACCGTATACAATGAGCAGTTCTTC
CAISAPDRATPSGTVYNEQFF
>TRBV7-9|once|NA|TRBJ2-1|15
TGTGCCAGCAGCCTCGGAGGGGGGGACTACAATGAGCAGTTCTTC
CASSLGGGDYNEQFF
>TRBV6-2/TRBV6-3|NA|TRBD2|TRBJ2-7|15
TGTGCCAGCAGCTCAAGCGGGGGCAGGGTTTACGAGCAGTACTTC
CASSSSGGRVYEQYF
>TRBV7-9|NA|TRBD2|TRBJ2-3|15
TGTGCCAGCAGCTTAGCGTTGGGGGGGACAGATACGCAGTATTTT
CASSLALGGTDTQYF
>TRBV11-2|NA|NA|TRBJ2-1|16
TGTGCCAGCAGCTTAGATTCAGGCTACTCCTACAATGAGCAGTTCTTC
CASSLDSGYSYNEQFF
>TRBV11-2|NA|TRBD1|TRBJ2-3|15
TGTGCCAGCAGCTTTGGGGGACAGGGAATAGATACGCAGTATTTT
CASSFGGQGIDTQYF
>TRBV5-5|few|NA|TRBJ1-5|14
TGTGCCAGCAGTTCACAGGGAAGCAATCAGCCCCAGCATTTT
CASSSQGSNQPQHF
>TRBV3-1/TRBV3-2|few|TRBD2|TRBJ2-7|16
TGTGCCAGCAGCCAAGATTTTCGGGGGGGCTCCTACGAGCAGTACTTC
CASSQDFRGGSYEQYF
>TRBV4-3|NA|TRBD2|TRBJ2-2|18
TGCGCCAGCAGCCAAGAACTCGCTAGCGGGATTAACACCGGGGAGCTGTTTTTT
CASSQELASGINTGELFF
>TRBV5-1|NA|NA|TRBJ1-6|14
TGCGCCAGCAGCGCGGAACTGTTTAATTCACCCCTCCACTTT
CASSAELFNSPLHF
>TRBV6-5|NA|TRBD1|TRBJ1-6|13
TGTGCCAGCAGGGACAGGGTGTATTCACCCCTCCACTTT
CASRDRVYSPLHF
>TRBV5-1|NA|TRBD1|TRBJ1-6|14
TGCGCCAGCAGAACCGGGACAGCTAATTCACCCCTCCACTTT
CASRTGTANSPLHF
>TRBV6-5|NA|TRBD2|TRBJ2-7|13
TGTGCCAGCACGCCCAGCGGGAGGCCCGAGCAGTACTTC
CASTPSGRPEQYF
>TRBV6-5|once|NA|TRBJ1-4|14
TGTGCCAGCAGGCGAGGGAGCCCTAATGAAAAACTGTTTTTT
CASRRGSPNEKLFF
>TRBV7-2|few|NA|TRBJ2-7|14
TGTGCCAGCAGCCTGGACTCAAACAACTACGAGCAGTACTTC
CASSLDSNNYEQYF
>TRBV14|NA|NA|TRBJ2-2|15
TGTGCCAGCAGCCATGCAGGGGTTTTGACCGGGGAGCTGTTTTTT
CASSHAGVLTGELFF
>TRBV10-3|once|TRBD2|TRBJ2-1|16
TGTGCCATCAGTGATTCCGGTAGCGGGCGAGACAATGAGCAGTTCTTC
CAISDSGSGRDNEQFF
>TRBV11-2|NA|NA|TRBJ1-1|15
TGTGCCAGCAGCCCAAACGATCGGGTGAACACTGAAGCTTTCTTT
CASSPNDRVNTEAFF
>TRBV7-2|NA|NA|TRBJ2-1|17
TGTGCCAGCAGCTTAGCTAGGGGTTCGAGCTCCTACAATGAGCAGTTCTTC
CASSLARGSSSYNEQFF
>TRBV9|once|NA|TRBJ2-2|20
TGTGCCAGCAGCCCTAGCGGTGGCAGGGGACGTAACACGAACACCGGGGAGCTGTTTTTT
CASSPSGGRGRNTNTGELFF
>TRBV28|NA|NA|TRBJ1-4|16
TGTGCCAGCAGTTTATGGGCCGGGACAAGAAATGAAAAACTGTTTTTT
CASSLWAGTRNEKLFF
>TRBV7-9|NA|NA|TRBJ2-3|15
TGTGCCAGCAGCCCGGAAGGGACGCGGGGAGATACGCAGTATTTT
CASSPEGTRGDTQYF
>TRBV19|NA|TRBD1|TRBJ2-7|14
TGTGCCAGTAGAAAAGGACAGGGGGCAGGTGAGCAGTACTTC
CASRKGQGAGEQYF
>TRBV9|once|TRBD2|TRBJ2-3|19
TGTGCCAGCAGCGTAGTCCCTAGCGGGGGGGTTGGTGGCACAGATACGCAGTATTTT
CASSVVPSGGVGGTDTQYF
>TRBV6-6|NA|NA|TRBJ1-3|14
TGTGCCAGCAAATCCACTTCTGCTGGAAACACCATATATTTT
CASKSTSAGNTIYF
>TRBV7-9|NA|NA|TRBJ2-5|14
TGTGCCAGCAGCTTAGACCTCGCAGAAGAGACCCAGTACTTC
CASSLDLAEETQYF
>TRBV4-1|NA|TRBD1|TRBJ1-5|15
TGCGCCAGCAGTCTTGGACAGGGGGGGGGACAGCCCCAGCATTTT
CASSLGQGGGQPQHF
>TRBV5-1|NA|NA|TRBJ2-3|14
TGCGCCAGCAGGTCTAGACTTAGCACAGATACGCAGTATTTT
CASRSRLSTDTQYF
>TRBV3-1/TRBV3-2|NA|NA|TRBJ2-5|17
TGTGCCAGCAGCCAACGTCGAGGCGGGGTAGCGGAAGAGACCCAGTACTTC
CASSQRRGGVAEETQYF
>TRBV5-8|NA|TRBD2|TRBJ2-1|16
TGTGCCAGCAGCTTGGTAATACTAGCGGGGGGGCTCGAGCAGTTCTTC
CASSLVILAGGLEQFF
>TRBV9|once|TRBD1|TRBJ2-5|14
TGTGCCAGCAGCGCAGGACAGGGCCAAGAGACCCAGTACTTC
CASSAGQGQETQYF
>TRBV6-5|NA|TRBD1|TRBJ1-5|12
TGTGCCACCAAGACAGGGTCTCAGCCCCAGCATTTT
CATKTGSQPQHF
>TRBV5-1|NA|TRBD1|TRBJ2-1|16
TGCGCCAGCAGCCTCATGTCCCAGGGGGCCTACAATGAGCAGTTCTTC
CASSLMSQGAYNEQFF
>TRBV5-5|NA|TRBD1|TRBJ1-2|15
TGTGCCAGCAGCTTTGGGACAGGGGATACTTATGGCTACACCTTC
CASSFGTGDTYGYTF
>TRBV4-3|NA|NA|TRBJ1-1|15
TGCGCCAGCAGCCTTTTACGAACAGGGTACACTGAAGCTTTCTTT
CASSLLRTGYTEAFF
>TRBV6-4|few|TRBD2|TRBJ2-1|17
TGTGCCAGCAGTGACTCGGGTAGCGGGAAAAAATACAATGAGCAGTTCTTC
CASSDSGSGKKYNEQFF
>TRBV19|NA|NA|TRBJ1-2|16
TGTGCCAGTAGGGATGGGGGTATATCGGGGGACTATGGCTACACCTTC
CASRDGGISGDYGYTF
>TRBV7-3|NA|TRBD2|TRBJ2-3|15
TGTGCCAGCAGCCCCAGCGGGGGAAGGCCAGATACGCAGTATTTT
CASSPSGGRPDTQYF